This T cell receptor beta chain was obtained from a study of beta chain features in type 1 diabetes. General study points: Moderately but significantly shorter TCRB CDR3s were found in Type 1 diabetes patients in all four CD4+ subsets. cDNA-based reads could over-represent cells with high TCR expression.

Expressed TCRB transcripts were sequenced after all isolated RNA was converted to cDNA. The data were produced by immunoSEQ multiplex PCR, yet TCRdb's version contains in-frame clones alone and is incomplete. The sample records around 350,000 clones, around 13% being singletons. Blood was collected once per donor into heparin, averaging about 110 mL. Germline CDR1 and CDR2: MNHNS and SASEGT. The CDR3 is 11 amino acids. The V gene lost 8 bases and the J gene lost 4 bases, with 8 bases spanning the gap. This clone was counted between two and nine times. What it binds is unknown. The specimen sequenced was naive CD4+ T cells from blood. The chain uses TRBV6-1 and TRBJ1-2, with TRBD1 as a possible D gene (6 bases). The source of this sequence is a man aged 18 to 30 in good health. The DNA for the CDR3 is TGTGCCAGCGGACAGACCTATGGCTACACCTTC. Translation: CASGQTYGYTF.